Listed below are T cell receptor beta chains from one sample, sequenced in a study of CD8+ T cells in alopecia areata. Assay: immunoSEQ multiplex PCR; the TCRdb copy retains only in-frame clones and omits some. The repertoire has some 180,000 clones, approximately 51% of them found once; the top ten carry roughly a tenth. The sample was CD8+ T cells sorted from blood, taken around week 54, from a patient treated with tofacitinib. The source is a human donor with alopecia areata. Each CDR3 is given with its conserved first and last residue. D genes are given only for firm matches. Size is omitted from some rows. Given values are once, few, many or a class for expanded clones.

>TRBV6-1|once|NA|TRBJ2-5
CASSGRGPQETQYF
TGTGCCAGCAGTGGGCGGGGACCTCAAGAGACCCAGTACTTC
>TRBV10-2|few|NA|TRBJ1-1
CASRGDTEAFF
TGCGCCAGCAGAGGGGACACTGAAGCTTTCTTT
>TRBV29-1|few|TRBD1|TRBJ1-1
CSVGTGGNTEAFF
TGCAGCGTCGGGACAGGGGGGAACACTGAAGCTTTCTTT
>TRBV7-9|NA|NA|TRBJ2-7
CASSYRPYEQYF
TGTGCCAGCAGCTACAGACCCTACGAGCAGTACTTC
>TRBV4-3|once|NA|TRBJ2-7
CASSQSRTDPNLYF
TGCGCCAGCAGCCAATCGCGGACGGACCCGAATCTGTACTTC
>TRBV30|NA|NA|TRBJ2-1
CAWSAGYEQFF
TGTGCCTGGTCTGCGGGATATGAGCAGTTCTTC
>TRBV9|once|TRBD1|TRBJ2-7
CASSVAVDREEQYF
TGTGCCAGCAGCGTAGCGGTAGACAGGGAAGAGCAGTACTTC
>TRBV18|NA|NA|TRBJ1-1
CASSPPLRGTEAFF
TGTGCCAGCTCACCACCGCTCAGGGGCACTGAAGCTTTCTTT
>TRBV5-1|NA|TRBD1|TRBJ1-1
CASSWTTGGTEAFF
TGCGCCAGCAGCTGGACAACAGGGGGGACTGAAGCTTTCTTT
>TRBV6-5|NA|NA|TRBJ2-7
CASSYGAGLGEQYF
TGTGCCAGCAGTTACGGGGCCGGGCTCGGGGAGCAGTACTTC
>TRBV30|NA|NA|TRBJ2-7
CAWSVGRIYEQYF
TGTGCCTGGAGTGTCGGCAGGATCTACGAGCAGTACTTC
>TRBV2|NA|NA|TRBJ2-2
CASIRNTGELFF
TGTGCCAGCATAAGGAACACCGGGGAGCTGTTTTTT
>TRBV7-2|NA|NA|TRBJ2-5
CASSLFRAQETQYF
TGTGCCAGCAGCTTATTCAGGGCCCAAGAGACCCAGTACTTC
>TRBV7-6|few|NA|TRBJ1-6
CASSPGWGVEGSPLHF
TGTGCCAGCAGCCCCGGGTGGGGGGTTGAGGGATCACCCCTCCACTTT
>TRBV15|NA|TRBD1|TRBJ1-2
CATSRGQGIYGYTF
TGTGCCACCAGCAGAGGACAGGGTATCTATGGCTACACCTTC
>TRBV6-5|few|NA|TRBJ2-2
CASSYVVVTGELFF
TGTGCCAGCAGTTACGTTGTAGTCACCGGGGAGCTGTTTTTT
>TRBV6-5|few|NA|TRBJ1-1
CASSYTQGTEAFF
TGTGCCAGCAGTTACACCCAGGGAACTGAAGCTTTCTTT
>TRBV13|NA|NA|TRBJ2-7
CASSFIDTSYEQYF
TGTGCCAGCAGTTTCATCGACACCTCCTACGAGCAGTACTTC
>TRBV7-2|NA|NA|TRBJ1-2
CASSLGGEFGYTF
TGTGCCAGCAGCTTAGGGGGAGAATTTGGCTACACCTTC
>TRBV2|NA|TRBD1|TRBJ2-2
CASTTADRAFGELFF
TGTGCCAGCACCACGGCGGACAGGGCGTTCGGGGAGCTGTTTTTT
>TRBV12-5|NA|NA|TRBJ1-1
CASGLEEGTEAFF
TGTGCTAGTGGTTTGGAAGAGGGCACTGAAGCTTTCTTT
>TRBV4-1|NA|NA|TRBJ2-7
CASSRGKSSYEQYF
TGCGCCAGCAGCCGGGGCAAGAGCTCCTACGAGCAGTACTTC
>TRBV6-6|NA|TRBD2|TRBJ2-1
CATSGGSNEQFF
TGTGCCACTAGCGGGGGGTCGAATGAGCAGTTCTTC
>TRBV14|NA|NA|TRBJ2-1
CASHGWNEQFF
TGTGCCAGCCATGGTTGGAATGAGCAGTTCTTC
>TRBV30|once|NA|TRBJ2-2
CAWSAGTGELFF
TGTGCCTGGAGTGCGGGGACCGGGGAGCTGTTTTTT
>TRBV19|NA|TRBD2|TRBJ2-5
CASSATSGVTQETQYF
TGTGCCAGTAGTGCGACTAGCGGGGTGACACAAGAGACCCAGTACTTC
>TRBV4-3|NA|TRBD2|TRBJ2-3
CASSWWSGSTQYF
TGCGCCAGCTCCTGGTGGAGCGGGAGCACGCAGTATTTT
>TRBV4-1|NA|NA|TRBJ1-2
CASSQVPGNYGYTF
TGCGCCAGCAGCCAAGTTCCAGGGAACTATGGCTACACCTTC
>TRBV9|NA|NA|TRBJ1-1
CASSVGPGIHTEAFF
TGTGCCAGCAGCGTAGGCCCGGGGATTCACACTGAAGCTTTCTTT
>TRBV10-3|once|NA|TRBJ1-2
CAILSTLYGYTF
TGTGCCATCTTATCGACTCTCTATGGCTACACCTTC
>TRBV14|few|TRBD1|TRBJ2-7
CASSRGDRGPEQYF
TGTGCCAGCAGCCGCGGGGACAGGGGACCCGAGCAGTACTTC
>TRBV29-1|NA|NA|TRBJ2-2
CSVEGGLLGTNTGELFF
TGCAGCGTTGAAGGAGGATTACTAGGGACAAACACCGGGGAGCTGTTTTTT
>TRBV27|NA|NA|TRBJ2-7
CASSLGRAYEQYF
TGTGCCAGCAGTTTGGGCAGGGCCTACGAGCAGTACTTC
>TRBV6-5|NA|TRBD1|TRBJ1-2
CASSLQGGGYTF
TGTGCCAGCAGTCTACAGGGGGGTGGCTACACCTTC
>TRBV9|NA|TRBD1|TRBJ2-7
CASSIGTGHYEQYF
TGTGCCAGCAGCATCGGGACAGGGCACTACGAGCAGTACTTC
>TRBV14|few|NA|TRBJ2-5
CASRRVLAETQYF
TGTGCCAGCAGACGTGTCTTGGCGGAGACCCAGTACTTC
>TRBV25-1|few|NA|TRBJ2-5
CASSVAGVRLSETQYF
TGTGCCAGCAGTGTCGCAGGGGTTAGGCTCTCAGAGACCCAGTACTTC
>TRBV2|NA|NA|TRBJ1-1
CASKGLGTEAFF
TGTGCCAGCAAGGGGCTGGGCACTGAAGCTTTCTTT
>TRBV9|NA|NA|TRBJ2-7
CASSAGDNYEQYF
TGTGCCAGCAGCGCGGGCGACAACTACGAGCAGTACTTC
>TRBV6-1|NA|NA|TRBJ1-1
CASSAGPGEDFF
TGTGCCAGCAGCGCCGGTCCGGGTGAGGATTTCTTT
>TRBV4-3|NA|NA|TRBJ2-1
CASSQGLGDEQFF
TGCGCCAGCAGCCAAGGTCTTGGAGATGAGCAGTTCTTC